This TCR beta chain emerged from a study of regulatory T cells in long-lasting Graves disease. Study-level information: Graves' patients (newly diagnosed) had been on antithyroid drugs under 3 months.

This clonotype was counted ten times or more. Building the TCR beta libraries relied on iRepertoire HTBI primers, and CDR3 regions underwent Arm-PCR. Each CDR3 protein gets one entry after TCRdb re-called the multiplex PCR reads with MiXCR. The table shows around 500,000 distinct CDR3 sequences, with approximately 13% occurring only once. This sample's time point: newly diagnosed GD, antithyroid drugs for less than 3 months. There was RNA extracted from PBMCs, and the TCR library was made from it. The authors drew patients from an endocrinology department in Xi'an, China. There are 14 residues in the CDR3. The V gene lost 3 bases and the J gene lost 5 bases, with 13 bases spanning the gap. These data are also associated with another study on T cells in Graves' hyperthyroidism and ophthalmopathy. That work contributes: During a first-round RT-PCR of the TCR CDR3, the HTBI primer set was used.

The TCR originated in a man aged 25 to 40 with Graves disease. The rearrangement uses TRBV12-3 or TRBV12-4 and TRBJ2-5; no clear D. The sample in question was peripheral blood mononuclear cells (PBMCs), obtained at new diagnosis, from a patient treated with antithyroid drugs. The CDR3 coding sequence is TGTGCCAGCAGTTTTAAGTGGGTTGGCGAGACCCAGTACTTC. The encoded protein is CASSFKWVGETQYF.